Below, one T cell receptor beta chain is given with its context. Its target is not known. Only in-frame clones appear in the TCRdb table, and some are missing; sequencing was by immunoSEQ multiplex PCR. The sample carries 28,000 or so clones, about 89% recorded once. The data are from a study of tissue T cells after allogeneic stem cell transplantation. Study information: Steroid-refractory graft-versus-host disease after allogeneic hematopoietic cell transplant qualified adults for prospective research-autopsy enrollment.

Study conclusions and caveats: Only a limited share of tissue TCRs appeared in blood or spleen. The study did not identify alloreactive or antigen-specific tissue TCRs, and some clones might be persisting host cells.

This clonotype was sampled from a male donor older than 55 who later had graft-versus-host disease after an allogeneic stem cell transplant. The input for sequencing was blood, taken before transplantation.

CDR3 DNA sequence: TGTGCCAGTAAACCCCTCCAGGGGGGGAAAGAGACCCAGTACTTC. Translated, it gives CASKPLQGGKETQYF. V usage is TRBV19 and J usage is TRBJ2-5; D is possibly TRBD1 or TRBD2 (7 bases each). CDR1 is LNHDA, CDR2 SQIVND, per germline (reference sequence). The CDR3 runs 15 residues. The V and J ends lost 7 bases and 3 bases respectively, with 18 bases between them. The full variable domain, completed using reference TRBV19 and TRBJ2-5, is DGGITQSPKYLFRKEGQNVTLSCEQNLNHDAMYWYRQDPGQGLRLIYYSQIVNDFQKGDIAEGYSVSREKKESFPLTVTSAQKNPTAFYLCASKPLQGGKETQYFGPGTRLLVL.